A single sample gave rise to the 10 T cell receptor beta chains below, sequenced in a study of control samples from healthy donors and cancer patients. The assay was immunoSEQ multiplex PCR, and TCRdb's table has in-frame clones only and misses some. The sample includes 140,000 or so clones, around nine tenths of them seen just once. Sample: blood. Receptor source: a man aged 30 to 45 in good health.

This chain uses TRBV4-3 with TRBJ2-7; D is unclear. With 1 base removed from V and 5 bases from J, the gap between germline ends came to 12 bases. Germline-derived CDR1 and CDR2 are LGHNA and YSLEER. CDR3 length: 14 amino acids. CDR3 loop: CASSQVVGLNEQYF. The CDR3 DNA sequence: TGCGCCAGCAGCCAAGTTGTTGGGTTGAACGAGCAGTACTTC.

The CDR3 DNA reads TGTGCCAGCAGCCAGCGACAGCTTGTAGAAAGGACCGGGGAGCTGTTTTTT. Translated: CASSQRQLVERTGELFF. The V and J genes are TRBV3-1 (or the pseudogene TRBV3-2) and TRBJ2-2; weak D call: TRBD1 (5 bases). Germline V gene data show CDR1 as LGHDT and CDR2 as YNNKEL (reference sequence). Trimming cost V 3 bases and J 5 bases, with 19 bases left between them. This CDR3 comprises 17 residues.

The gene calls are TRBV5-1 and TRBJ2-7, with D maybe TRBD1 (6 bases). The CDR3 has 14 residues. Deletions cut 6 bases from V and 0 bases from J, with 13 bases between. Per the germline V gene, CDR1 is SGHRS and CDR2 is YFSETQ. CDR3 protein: CASNWDKSSYEQYF. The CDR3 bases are TGCGCCAGCAACTGGGACAAGAGCTCCTACGAGCAGTACTTC.

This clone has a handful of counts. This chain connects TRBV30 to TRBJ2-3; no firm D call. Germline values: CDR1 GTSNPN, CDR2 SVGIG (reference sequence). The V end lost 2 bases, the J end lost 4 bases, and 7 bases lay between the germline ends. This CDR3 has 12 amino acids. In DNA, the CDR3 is TGTGCCTGGAGTTTCCAGGCAGATACGCAGTATTTT. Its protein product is CAWSFQADTQYF.

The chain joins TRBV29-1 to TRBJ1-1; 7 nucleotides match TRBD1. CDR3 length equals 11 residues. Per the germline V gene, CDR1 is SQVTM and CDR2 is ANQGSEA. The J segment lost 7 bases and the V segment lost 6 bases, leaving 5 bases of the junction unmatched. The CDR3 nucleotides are TGCAGCGTGGGCCGGGACAGTGAAGCTTTCTTT. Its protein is CSVGRDSEAFF. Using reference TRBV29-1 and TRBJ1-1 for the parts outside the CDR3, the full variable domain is SAVISQKPSRDICQRGTSLTIQCQVDSQVTMMFWYRQQPGQSLTLIATANQGSEATYESGFVIDKFPISRPNLTFSTLTVSNMSPEDSSIYLCSVGRDSEAFFGQGTRLTVV.

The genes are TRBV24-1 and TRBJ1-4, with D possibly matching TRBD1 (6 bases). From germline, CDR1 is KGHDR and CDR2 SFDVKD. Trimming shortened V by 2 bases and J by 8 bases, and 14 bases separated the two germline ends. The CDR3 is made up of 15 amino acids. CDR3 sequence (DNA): TGTGCCACCAGTGATTCTAGGAGGGGGAACGAAAAACTGTTTTTT. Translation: CATSDSRRGNEKLFF.

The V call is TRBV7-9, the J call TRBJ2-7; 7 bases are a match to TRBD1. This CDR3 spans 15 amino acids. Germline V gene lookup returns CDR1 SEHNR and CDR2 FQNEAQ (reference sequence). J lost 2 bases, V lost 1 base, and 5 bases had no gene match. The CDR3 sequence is CASSLVPDRTYEQYF. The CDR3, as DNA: TGTGCCAGCAGCTTAGTGCCGGACAGGACCTACGAGCAGTACTTC.

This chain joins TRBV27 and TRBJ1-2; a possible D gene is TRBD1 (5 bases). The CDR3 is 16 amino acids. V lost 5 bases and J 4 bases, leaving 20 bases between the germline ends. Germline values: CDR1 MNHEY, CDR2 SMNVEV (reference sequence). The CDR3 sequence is CASSPTPPSGTYGYTF. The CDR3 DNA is TGTGCCAGCAGTCCCACACCACCGTCAGGGACCTATGGCTACACCTTC.

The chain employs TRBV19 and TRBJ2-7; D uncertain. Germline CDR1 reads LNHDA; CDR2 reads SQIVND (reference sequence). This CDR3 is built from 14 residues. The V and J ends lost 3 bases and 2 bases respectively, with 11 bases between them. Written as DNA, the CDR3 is TGTGCCAGTAGTATTGCAGCTTCCGCCTACGAGCAGTACTTC. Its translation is CASSIAASAYEQYF.

In DNA, the CDR3 is TGTGCCAGCAGTTACTCGATAGGGGACAGAGGGGGCTACACCTTC. Its translation is CASSYSIGDRGGYTF. The rearrangement links TRBV6-5 to TRBJ1-2, with 7 bases aligning to TRBD1. The trim removed 0 bases at V and 8 bases at J, leaving 9 bases unmatched. Germline V gene sequence: CDR1 MNHEY, CDR2 SVGAGI. The CDR3 totals 15 residues.